This T cell receptor beta chain was documented in a study of OX40 agonist ivuxolimab in advanced cancers. The wider study: Given to patients was ivuxolimab, an agonistic anti-OX40 (CD134) antibody. General study points: Both CD4+ and CD8+ T cell populations in blood had undergone clonal expansion by week 6 at 0.1 to 3.0 mg/kg. Researchers did not determine the expanded peripheral T cells' antigen specificity.

As to this clone: The antigen is undetermined.

Clones were sequenced by immunoSEQ multiplex PCR, and TCRdb holds only the in-frame ones, with some missing. The table has tens of thousands of clones, around nine tenths seen once. The CDR3 consists of 14 residues. Germline V CDR1 and CDR2: SGHRS, YFSETQ. V lost 4 bases to trimming and J lost 5 bases; unmatched junction nucleotides: 9. The sequence was obtained from an adult with an advanced solid tumor such as melanoma, head and neck, liver or kidney cancer. V and J are TRBV5-1 and TRBJ2-7, with 7 bases lining up with TRBD2. Specimen: CD4+ or CD8+ T cells sorted from blood, collected in a trial of the OX40 agonist ivuxolimab. The CDR3: CASSKVAGSDEQYF. The CDR3 DNA reads as TGCGCCAGCAGCAAGGTAGCGGGTAGCGACGAGCAGTACTTC.